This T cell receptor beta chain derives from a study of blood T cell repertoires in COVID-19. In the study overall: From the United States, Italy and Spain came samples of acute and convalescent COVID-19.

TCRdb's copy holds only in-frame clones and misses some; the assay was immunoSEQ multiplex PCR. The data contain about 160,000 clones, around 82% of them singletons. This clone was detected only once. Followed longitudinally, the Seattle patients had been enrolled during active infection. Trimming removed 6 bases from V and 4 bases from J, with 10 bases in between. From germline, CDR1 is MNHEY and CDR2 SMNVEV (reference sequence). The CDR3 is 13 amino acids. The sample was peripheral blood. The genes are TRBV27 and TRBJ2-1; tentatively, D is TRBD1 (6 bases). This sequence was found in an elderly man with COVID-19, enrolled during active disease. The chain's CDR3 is CASRPDRYNEQFF. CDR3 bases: TGTGCCAGCAGACCCGACAGGTACAATGAGCAGTTCTTC.